The 26 T cell receptor beta chains given below trace back to one sample, sequenced in a study of CD4 T cells in relation to SARS-CoV-2 and coronaviruses. CD4+ T cells from unexposed donors were obtained before the COVID-19 pandemic (2011-2018). After about 10 days of culture, CD4+ T cells were isolated. TCRdb's table, derived via immunoSEQ multiplex PCR, lists solely in-frame clones and lacks some. The sample records 20,000 to 25,000 clones, roughly 76% being singletons. The antigens of these receptors remain unknown. Sequenced input: CD4+ T cells from PBMCs, cultured in vitro. These receptor sequences come from a human donor in good health.

This chain connects TRBV19 to TRBJ2-5, with D perhaps TRBD2 (6 bases). The CDR3 spans 16 residues. From germline, CDR1 is LNHDA and CDR2 SQIVND (reference sequence). Trimming left V 5 bases short and J 2 bases short, with 18 bases between. The DNA for the CDR3 is TGTGCCAGTAGTTACTACGGGGACGGGAGACAAGAGACCCAGTACTTC. Translation gives CASSYYGDGRQETQYF.

The chain carries TRBV5-6 and TRBJ1-5, with D maybe TRBD1 (5 bases). This CDR3 comprises 16 residues. The germline gives CDR1 SGHDT, CDR2 YYEEEE. V was trimmed by 3 bases and J by 5 bases, leaving 18 bases between them. The DNA for the CDR3 is TGTGCCAGCAGCTCTAAGACAGTGCGAAAGGATCAGCCCCAGCATTTT. This encodes CASSSKTVRKDQPQHF.

The chain couples TRBV18 to TRBJ1-2; D gene ambiguous. The CDR3 loop spans 12 amino acids. Germline lookup yields CDR1 KGHSH and CDR2 LQKENI. V was cut by 0 bases and J by 5 bases, with 4 bases left in between. The CDR3 protein is CASSPPGYGYTF. The CDR3 DNA follows: TGTGCCAGCTCACCACCGGGGTATGGCTACACCTTC. Full variable domain (outside the CDR3, taken from reference TRBV18 and TRBJ1-2): NAGVMQNPRHLVRRRGQEARLRCSPMKGHSHVYWYRQLPEEGLKFMVYLQKENIIDESGMPKERFSAEFPKEGPSILRIQQVVRGDSAAYFCASSPPGYGYTFGSGTRLTVV.

The chain joins TRBV6-5 to TRBJ2-1, with 9 bases that match TRBD2. The CDR3 consists of 15 residues. The V gene end was trimmed by 5 bases and the J gene end by 12 bases; junction bases not matched to a gene: 14. CDR1 is MNHEY, CDR2 SVGAGI, per germline. Here the CDR3 reads CASSRSSGVISGQFF. The CDR3 DNA follows: TGTGCCAGCAGTAGATCTAGCGGGGTCATATCAGGGCAGTTCTTC.

The J gene is TRBJ1-4, the V gene TRBV29-1; no reliable D call. The CDR3 loop spans 13 amino acids. Trimming stripped 5 bases from V and 3 bases from J, with 10 bases between. CDR1 SQVTM and CDR2 ANQGSEA come from the germline V gene. The CDR3 DNA follows: TGCAGCGTTTCGGAGGCAGCTAATGAAAAACTGTTTTTT. The encoded protein is CSVSEAANEKLFF.

The J gene is TRBJ2-7, the V gene TRBV10-2; no firm D call. Germline CDR1 reads WSHSY; CDR2 reads SAAADI. V dropped 3 bases and J dropped 2 bases, with 2 bases sitting between them. The CDR3 loop spans 11 amino acids. In DNA form, the CDR3 reads TGCGCCAGCAGTGACACCTACGAGCAGTACTTC. This sequence encodes CASSDTYEQYF.

The V and J genes are TRBV10-2 and TRBJ2-7; TRBD2 aligns across 10 bases. The CDR3 contains 17 residues. Trimming cost V 7 bases and J 0 bases; bases outside gene matches: 12. Germline V gene data show CDR1 as WSHSY and CDR2 as SAAADI. The CDR3 loop is CASKGVTSGQSSYEQYF. CDR3 DNA sequence: TGCGCCAGCAAGGGGGTGACTAGCGGGCAGAGCTCCTACGAGCAGTACTTC.

The chain employs TRBV7-3 and TRBJ2-7, with D perhaps TRBD2 (6 bases). CDR1 and CDR2 from the germline V gene are SGHTA and FQGTGA. The V end was cut by 5 bases, the J end by 2 bases, with 13 bases between. The CDR3 is made up of 14 amino acids. CDR3 nucleotides: TGTGCCAGCAGCCGAGGAGGGCCGACCTACGAGCAGTACTTC. Translated: CASSRGGPTYEQYF.

The V gene is TRBV7-9, the J gene TRBJ1-6; D remains ambiguous. Germline V CDR1 and CDR2: SEHNR, FQNEAQ (reference sequence). V was cut by 1 base and J by 3 bases, with 7 bases left in between. CDR3 size: 15 residues. The CDR3 loop is CASSLGGFYNSPLHF. CDR3 sequence (DNA): TGTGCCAGCAGCTTAGGAGGGTTCTATAATTCACCCCTCCACTTT.

This clone came up a few times. The chain is built from TRBV24-1 and TRBJ1-5; D call uncertain. Looked up from germline, CDR1 is KGHDR and CDR2 is SFDVKD. The V and J ends lost 4 bases and 2 bases respectively, with 5 bases between them. CDR3 size: 13 residues. This CDR3 is CATSESRNQPQHF. The CDR3 DNA reads as TGTGCCACCAGTGAGAGCCGCAATCAGCCCCAGCATTTT.

The CDR3 loop reads CASSVLAGGEETQYF. CDR3 DNA: TGTGCCAGCAGTGTGCTAGCGGGAGGAGAGGAGACCCAGTACTTC. The gene calls are TRBV25-1 and TRBJ2-5; 11 bases align to TRBD2. V dropped 4 bases and J dropped 5; count of bases not matched to a gene: 6. The germline CDR1 and CDR2 sequences are MGHDK and SYGVNS. The CDR3 consists of 15 residues. Based on the CDR3 plus reference TRBV25-1 and TRBJ2-5, the full variable domain is EADIYQTPRYLVIGTGKKITLECSQTMGHDKMYWYQQDPGMELHLIHYSYGVNSTEKGDLSSESTVSRIRTEHFPLTLESARPSHTSQYLCASSVLAGGEETQYFGPGTRLLVL.

The chain employs TRBV10-3 and TRBJ2-1, with 7 nucleotides matching TRBD2. This CDR3 is 16 amino acids long. CDR1 is ENHRY and CDR2 is SYGVKD in the germline V gene. V dropped 7 bases and J dropped 8; count of bases not matched to a gene: 17. Here the CDR3 DNA reads TGTGCCATCAATACTAGCGCCAAGAAGGGGATTTATGAGCAGTTCTTC. Amino acids: CAINTSAKKGIYEQFF.

The gene calls are TRBV25-1 and TRBJ1-6; the D is unclear. CDR1 is MGHDK, CDR2 SYGVNS, per germline. Deletions cut 9 bases from V and 1 base from J, with 7 bases between. The CDR3 sequence is 13 residues long. CDR3 DNA sequence: TGTGCCAGTGGACGTTCCTATAATTCACCCCTCCACTTT. Protein sequence: CASGRSYNSPLHF. The complete variable domain, with remaining parts taken from reference TRBV25-1 and TRBJ1-6, reads EADIYQTPRYLVIGTGKKITLECSQTMGHDKMYWYQQDPGMELHLIHYSYGVNSTEKGDLSSESTVSRIRTEHFPLTLESARPSHTSQYLCASGRSYNSPLHFGNGTRLTVT.

This clone was seen just once. This sequence joins TRBV7-9 and TRBJ1-4; D uncertain. Germline V gene sequence: CDR1 SEHNR, CDR2 FQNEAQ (reference sequence). V lost 6 bases, J lost 8 bases, and 16 bases lay in between. The CDR3 runs 14 residues. CDR3 sequence: CASREGFGNEKLFF. CDR3 in DNA: TGTGCCAGCAGGGAGGGATTTGGGAACGAAAAACTGTTTTTT.

The J gene is TRBJ2-1, the V gene TRBV11-2, with 7 bases aligning to TRBD1. CDR3 size: 15 residues. With 4 bases clipped from V and 4 bases from J, the junction kept 7 bases outside the gene matches. Germline V CDR1 and CDR2: SGHAT, FQNNGV. CDR3 DNA sequence: TGTGCCAGCAGCTCAACGGGACAGATATACAATGAGCAGTTCTTC. Its translation: CASSSTGQIYNEQFF.

This clone was picked up a small number of times. J is TRBJ1-3 and V is TRBV5-1; D is perhaps TRBD1 (6 bases). This CDR3 is 16 amino acids long. Trimming stripped 2 bases from V and 3 bases from J, with 15 bases between. The germline CDR1 and CDR2 sequences are SGHRS and YFSETQ. The CDR3 protein is CASSFFPGAVGNTIYF. CDR3 bases: TGCGCCAGCAGCTTCTTCCCGGGGGCGGTTGGAAACACCATATATTTT.

This chain connects TRBV7-9 to TRBJ2-3; the D is unclear. Trimming removed 4 bases from V and 3 bases from J, with 8 bases in between. The CDR3 has 13 amino acids. Germline V gene lookup returns CDR1 SEHNR and CDR2 FQNEAQ (reference sequence). The CDR3 coding sequence is TGTGCCAGCAGCTCCGAAAGAACAGATACGCAGTATTTT. Translation gives CASSSERTDTQYF.

The chain joins TRBV4-1 to TRBJ2-5; D gene uncertain. Per the germline V gene, CDR1 is MGHRA and CDR2 is YSYEKL. The CDR3 consists of 16 residues. V lost 2 bases and J 3 bases, leaving 16 bases between the germline ends. The CDR3 is CASSQYLPVLKETQYF. The CDR3, as DNA: TGCGCCAGCAGCCAATACTTACCGGTTCTAAAAGAGACCCAGTACTTC.

V usage is TRBV5-5 and J usage is TRBJ1-2; D is perhaps TRBD1 (5 bases). The CDR3 length is 15 residues. V was clipped by 3 bases and J by 6 bases, with 18 bases between them. Germline lookup yields CDR1 SGHKS and CDR2 YYEKEE (reference sequence). The chain's CDR3 is CASSSLGEGFHGYTF. The DNA of the CDR3 is TGTGCCAGCAGCTCCTTGGGAGAGGGGTTTCATGGCTACACCTTC.

The rearrangement links TRBV18 to TRBJ2-2, with TRBD2 matching 8 bases. The germline CDR1 and CDR2 sequences are KGHSH and LQKENI. Trimming at V came to 4 bases and at J to 1 base, leaving 5 bases not matched to a gene. The CDR3 loop spans 16 amino acids. The CDR3 loop is CASSQRGLLNTGELFF. CDR3 DNA sequence: TGTGCCAGCTCACAGCGGGGGCTTTTGAACACCGGGGAGCTGTTTTTT.

By sample fraction, this clone is large (0.1 to 1%). This rearrangement joins TRBV3-1 (or the pseudogene TRBV3-2) to TRBJ2-6; D gene uncertain. V lost 5 bases, J lost 0 bases, and 5 bases lay in between. This CDR3 region has 14 residues. Looked up from germline, CDR1 is LGHDT and CDR2 is YNNKEL (reference sequence). In nucleotides, the CDR3 is TGTGCCAGCAGCGCCCCCTCTGGGGCCAACGTCCTGACTTTC. Translated, it gives CASSAPSGANVLTF.

This chain connects TRBV5-1 to TRBJ2-7; D unresolved. V lost 7 bases to trimming and J lost 2 bases, with 7 bases between them. The CDR3 covers 11 residues. CDR1 is SGHRS and CDR2 is YFSETQ in the germline V gene. The CDR3 reads CASASAYEQYF. CDR3 coding DNA: TGCGCCAGCGCCTCAGCCTACGAGCAGTACTTC.

In this sample, this clone turned up a few times. The chain links TRBV10-3 to TRBJ1-2, with a weak D call TRBD1 (6 bases). CDR1 and CDR2 (germline): ENHRY, SYGVKD. Trimming took off 8 bases at V and 0 bases at J, with 10 bases between the two ends. This CDR3 has 13 amino acids. The CDR3 spells CAIQGQANYGYTF. The CDR3 DNA reads as TGTGCCATCCAGGGACAAGCTAACTATGGCTACACCTTC.

The chain couples TRBV9 to TRBJ1-2; TRBD1 matches 7 bases. Trimming removed 2 bases from V and 11 bases from J; junction bases left unmatched: 6. This CDR3 spans 12 amino acids. Germline loops: CDR1 SGDLS, CDR2 YYNGEE. CDR3 loop: CASSVPGGTYTF. DNA for the CDR3: TGTGCCAGCAGCGTCCCAGGGGGTACGTACACCTTC.

The rearrangement joins TRBV12-3 or TRBV12-4 to TRBJ1-1; maybe TRBD1 (6 bases). The ends were cut back, 6 bases at V and 5 bases at J, with 10 bases in the middle. This CDR3 is 12 amino acids long. CDR3 loop: CASSRGGTEAFF. CDR3 sequence (DNA): TGTGCCAGCAGCAGGGGAGGAACTGAAGCTTTCTTT.

This chain uses TRBV18 with TRBJ2-7, with D tentatively TRBD1 or TRBD2 (6 bases each). Germline-derived CDR1 and CDR2 are KGHSH and LQKENI. CDR3 size: 13 residues. V lost 5 bases and J 6 bases, leaving 14 bases between the germline ends. CDR3 residues: CASSRGEAAEQYF. The CDR3 coding sequence is TGTGCCAGCTCAAGGGGGGAGGCAGCCGAGCAGTACTTC.